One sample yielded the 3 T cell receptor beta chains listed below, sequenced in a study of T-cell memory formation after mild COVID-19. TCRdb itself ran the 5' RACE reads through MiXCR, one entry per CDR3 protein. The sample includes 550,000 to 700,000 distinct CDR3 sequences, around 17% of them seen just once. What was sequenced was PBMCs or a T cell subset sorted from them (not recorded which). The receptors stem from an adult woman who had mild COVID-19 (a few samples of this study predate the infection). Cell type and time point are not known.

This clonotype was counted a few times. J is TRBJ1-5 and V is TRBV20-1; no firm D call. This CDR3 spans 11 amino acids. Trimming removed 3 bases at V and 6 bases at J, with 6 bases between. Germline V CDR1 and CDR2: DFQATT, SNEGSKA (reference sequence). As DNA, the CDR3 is TGCAGTGCTAGTACGGGTCAGCCCCAGCATTTT. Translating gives CSASTGQPQHF.

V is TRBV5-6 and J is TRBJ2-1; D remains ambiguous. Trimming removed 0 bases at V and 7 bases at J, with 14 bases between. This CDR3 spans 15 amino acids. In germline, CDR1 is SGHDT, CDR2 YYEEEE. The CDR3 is CASSLAVQAPNEQFF. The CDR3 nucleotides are TGTGCCAGCAGCTTGGCCGTGCAGGCCCCGAATGAGCAGTTCTTC.

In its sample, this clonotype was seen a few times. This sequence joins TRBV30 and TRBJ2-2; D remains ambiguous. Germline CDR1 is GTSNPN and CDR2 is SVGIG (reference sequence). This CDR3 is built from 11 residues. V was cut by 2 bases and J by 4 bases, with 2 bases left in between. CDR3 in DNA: TGTGCCTGGAGTTCCACCGGGGAGCTGTTTTTT. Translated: CAWSSTGELFF.